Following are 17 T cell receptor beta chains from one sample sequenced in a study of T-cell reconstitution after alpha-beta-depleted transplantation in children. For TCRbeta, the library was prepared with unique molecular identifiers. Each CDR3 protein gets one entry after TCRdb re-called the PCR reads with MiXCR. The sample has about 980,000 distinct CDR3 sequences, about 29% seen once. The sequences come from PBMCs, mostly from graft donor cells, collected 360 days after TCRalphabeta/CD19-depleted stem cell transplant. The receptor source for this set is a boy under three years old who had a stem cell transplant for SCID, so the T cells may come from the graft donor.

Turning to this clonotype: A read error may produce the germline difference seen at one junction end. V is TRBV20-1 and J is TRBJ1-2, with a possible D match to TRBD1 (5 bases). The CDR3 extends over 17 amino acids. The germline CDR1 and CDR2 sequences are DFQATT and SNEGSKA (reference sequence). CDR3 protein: CSARDFRGAGESYGYTF. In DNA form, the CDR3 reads TGCAGCGCTAGAGATTTTAGAGGGGCGGGCGAAAGCTATGGCTACACCTTC.

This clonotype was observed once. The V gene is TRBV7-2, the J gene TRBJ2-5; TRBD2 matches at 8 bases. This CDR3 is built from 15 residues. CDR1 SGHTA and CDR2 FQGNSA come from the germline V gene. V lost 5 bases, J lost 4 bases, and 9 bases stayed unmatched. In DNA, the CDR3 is TGTGCCAGCAGCGGGCGACTAGCGTGGGCAGAGACCCAGTACTTC. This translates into CASSGRLAWAETQYF.

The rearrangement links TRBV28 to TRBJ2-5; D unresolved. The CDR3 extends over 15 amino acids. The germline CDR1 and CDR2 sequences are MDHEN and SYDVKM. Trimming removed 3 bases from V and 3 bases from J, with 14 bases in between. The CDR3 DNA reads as TGTGCCAGCAGTTTCAGCGCGGAATCTGAAGAGACCCAGTACTTC. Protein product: CASSFSAESEETQYF. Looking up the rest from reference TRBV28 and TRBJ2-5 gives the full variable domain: DVKVTQSSRYLVKRTGEKVFLECVQDMDHENMFWYRQDPGLGLRLIYFSYDVKMKEKGDIPEGYSVSREKKERFSLILESASTNQTSMYLCASSFSAESEETQYFGPGTRLLVL.

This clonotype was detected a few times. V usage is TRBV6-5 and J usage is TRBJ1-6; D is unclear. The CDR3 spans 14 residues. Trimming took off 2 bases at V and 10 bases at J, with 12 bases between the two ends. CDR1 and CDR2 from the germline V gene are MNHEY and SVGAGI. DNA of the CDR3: TGTGCCAGCAGTTACGATTACGGAGGATCACCCCTCCACTTT. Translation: CASSYDYGGSPLHF.

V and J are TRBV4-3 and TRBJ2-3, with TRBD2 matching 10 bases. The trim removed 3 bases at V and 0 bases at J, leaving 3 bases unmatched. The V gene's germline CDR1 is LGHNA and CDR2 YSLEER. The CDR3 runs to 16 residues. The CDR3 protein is CASSQGLASSTDTQYF. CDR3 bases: TGCGCCAGCAGCCAGGGACTAGCGTCTAGCACAGATACGCAGTATTTT.

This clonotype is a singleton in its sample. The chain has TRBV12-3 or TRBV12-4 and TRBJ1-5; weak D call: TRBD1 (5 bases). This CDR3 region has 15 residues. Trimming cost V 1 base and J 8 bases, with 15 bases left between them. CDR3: CASSLVRDGGKPQHF. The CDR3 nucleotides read TGTGCCAGCAGTTTAGTTCGTGACGGGGGAAAGCCCCAGCATTTT.

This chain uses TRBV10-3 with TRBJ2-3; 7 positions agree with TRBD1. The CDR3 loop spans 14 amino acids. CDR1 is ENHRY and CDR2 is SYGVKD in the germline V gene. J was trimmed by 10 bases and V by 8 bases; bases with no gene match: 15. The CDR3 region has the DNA TGTGCCATCCGAGCGGACAGGTCGGTGGGATCGCAGTATTTT. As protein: CAIRADRSVGSQYF.

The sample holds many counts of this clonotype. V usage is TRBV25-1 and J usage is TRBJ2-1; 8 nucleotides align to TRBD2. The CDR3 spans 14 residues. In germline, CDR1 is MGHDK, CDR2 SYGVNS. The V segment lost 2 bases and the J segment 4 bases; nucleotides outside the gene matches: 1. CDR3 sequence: CASSESGGYNEQFF. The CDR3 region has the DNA TGTGCCAGCAGTGAAAGCGGGGGATACAATGAGCAGTTCTTC.

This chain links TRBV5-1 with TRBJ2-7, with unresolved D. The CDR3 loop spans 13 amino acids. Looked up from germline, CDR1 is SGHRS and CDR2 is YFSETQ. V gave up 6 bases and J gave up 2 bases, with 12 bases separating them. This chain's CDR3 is CASKLGTPYEQYF. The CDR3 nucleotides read TGCGCCAGCAAGCTGGGCACGCCCTACGAGCAGTACTTC.

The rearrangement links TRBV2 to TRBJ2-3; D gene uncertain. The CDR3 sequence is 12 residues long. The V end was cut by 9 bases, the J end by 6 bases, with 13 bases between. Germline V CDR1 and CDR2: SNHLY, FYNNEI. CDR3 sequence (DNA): TGTGCCAGTTGGGTGCATGGGGATACGCAGTATTTT. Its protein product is CASWVHGDTQYF. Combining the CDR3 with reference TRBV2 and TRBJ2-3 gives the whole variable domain EPEVTQTPSHQVTQMGQEVILRCVPISNHLYFYWYRQILGQKVEFLVSFYNNEISEKSEIFDDQFSVERPDGSNFTLKIRSTKLEDSAMYFCASWVHGDTQYFGPGTRLTVL.

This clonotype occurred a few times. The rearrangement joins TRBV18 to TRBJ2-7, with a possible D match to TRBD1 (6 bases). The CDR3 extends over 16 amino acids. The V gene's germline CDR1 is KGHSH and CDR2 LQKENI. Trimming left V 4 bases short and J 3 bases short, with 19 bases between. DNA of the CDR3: TGTGCCAGCTCACGGATGGTCGGTAGCAGGGGCTACGAGCAGTACTTC. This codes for CASSRMVGSRGYEQYF.

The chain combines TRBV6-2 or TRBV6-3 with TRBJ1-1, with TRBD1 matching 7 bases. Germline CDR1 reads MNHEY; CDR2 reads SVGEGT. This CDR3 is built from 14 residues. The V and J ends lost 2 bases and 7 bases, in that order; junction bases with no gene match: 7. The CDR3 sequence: CASSYPIQGFEAFF. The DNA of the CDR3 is TGTGCCAGCAGTTACCCGATACAGGGGTTTGAAGCTTTCTTT.

In nucleotides, the CDR3 is TGTGCCAGCAGCTTATTAGGAGGGCCCAACGAGCAGTACTTC. This gives the protein CASSLLGGPNEQYF. The chain joins TRBV7-2 to TRBJ2-7; tentatively, D is TRBD2 (6 bases). With 2 bases removed from V and 5 bases from J, the gap between germline ends came to 13 bases. The CDR3 consists of 14 residues. Per germline, CDR1 SGHTA and CDR2 FQGNSA.

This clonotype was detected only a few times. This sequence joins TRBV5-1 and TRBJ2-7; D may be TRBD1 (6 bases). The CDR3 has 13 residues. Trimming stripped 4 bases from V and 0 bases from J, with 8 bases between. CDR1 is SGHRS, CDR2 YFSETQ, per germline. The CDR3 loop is CASSAGVSYEQYF. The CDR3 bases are TGCGCCAGCAGCGCAGGGGTCTCCTACGAGCAGTACTTC. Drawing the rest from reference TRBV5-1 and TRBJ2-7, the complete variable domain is KAGVTQTPRYLIKTRGQQVTLSCSPISGHRSVSWYQQTPGQGLQFLFEYFSETQRNKGNFPGRFSGRQFSNSRSEMNVSTLELGDSALYLCASSAGVSYEQYFGPGTRLTVT.

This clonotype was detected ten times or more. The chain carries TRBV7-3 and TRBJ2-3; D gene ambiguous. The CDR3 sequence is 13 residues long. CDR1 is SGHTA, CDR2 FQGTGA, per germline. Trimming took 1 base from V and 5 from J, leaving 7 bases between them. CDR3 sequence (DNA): TGTGCCAGCAGCTTAAGGCGAGAAGATACGCAGTATTTT. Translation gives CASSLRREDTQYF.

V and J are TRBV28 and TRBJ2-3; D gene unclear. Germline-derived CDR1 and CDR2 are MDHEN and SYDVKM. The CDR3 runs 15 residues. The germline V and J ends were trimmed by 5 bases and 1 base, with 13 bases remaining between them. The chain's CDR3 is CASSPFREGTDTQYF. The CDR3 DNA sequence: TGTGCCAGCAGTCCCTTTAGGGAAGGCACAGATACGCAGTATTTT.

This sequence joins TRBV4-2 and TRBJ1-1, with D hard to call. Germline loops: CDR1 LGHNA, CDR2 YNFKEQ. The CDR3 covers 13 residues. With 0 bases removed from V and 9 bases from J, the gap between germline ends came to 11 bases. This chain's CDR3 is CASSQELVGKAFF. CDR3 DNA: TGTGCCAGCAGCCAAGAATTGGTAGGGAAAGCTTTCTTT.